This T cell receptor beta chain was captured by sequencing in a study of OX40 agonist ivuxolimab in advanced cancers. Study-wide context: Ivuxolimab was a fully human IgG2 agonistic monoclonal antibody targeting the costimulatory receptor OX40 (CD134). Three dose-escalation patients achieved partial responses, one with hepatocellular carcinoma and two with cutaneous melanoma. In the dose-escalation cohort, roughly 82% of patients were male, and the mean age was 60 years with a range of about 23 to 79. Of the roughly 51 patients in dose escalation, about 20 had hepatocellular carcinoma, around 15 had melanoma, 9 had renal cell carcinoma and 9 had head and neck cancer. Intravenous ivuxolimab was administered to patients every 2 weeks at six dose levels: 0.01, 0.1, 0.3, 1.5, 3 and 10 mg/kg. Peripheral TCRbeta sequencing was intended to test whether TCR sequence diversity was altered and clonal T-cell expansion was caused by ivuxolimab. The paper describes the monotherapy dose-escalation part (N of about 47 patients) of the phase I trial of ivuxolimab. Prior anti-PD-1, anti-PD-L1 or anti-CTLA-4 therapy was permitted, and about 40% of dose-escalation patients had received checkpoint inhibitors. General study outcomes and caveats: Low levels of normalized T-cell clonal expansion were also seen in some patients who did not respond. The antigen specificity of the peripheral T cells that underwent clonal expansion was not determined. Partial responders in the 0.1-3.0 mg/kg groups had among the lowest normalized peripheral clonal expansion, especially among CD8+ T cells. At doses of 0.1 to 3.0 mg/kg, clonal expansion of both CD4+ and CD8+ T cells in blood was seen between baseline and week 6. After ivuxolimab, CD8+ T cells had more expanded clones than CD4+ T cells on average.

From its cysteine to its phenylalanine, the CDR3 spans 13 amino acids. Here the CDR3 DNA is all that survives: 39 bases in frame from base 1. Genomic DNA was extracted from sorted cells for sequencing of the TCRbeta CDR3 region. TCRbeta CDR3 regions were sequenced using the immunoSEQ Assay. Imported from immuneACCESS, the table was reduced by TCRdb to in-frame sequences with V and J called. These copies leave out some clones; in studies compared against another copy, an unresolved V gene accounts for under half, and the cause of the remainder is not known. This sample lists about 100,000 clones; 80% to 95% were detected once. Approximately 1.3% of the sample comes from the top ten. The trial excluded patients who had a history of autoimmune disease or were on systemic immunosuppression. In every dose cohort, peripheral blood was drawn for TCR sequencing at baseline, cycle 4 day 1, and cycle 7 day 1. Samples came from an open-label, multicenter, first-in-human phase I dose-escalation trial of ivuxolimab. Adults with locally advanced or metastatic head and neck squamous cell, hepatocellular, melanoma or renal cell carcinoma were enrolled in the trial. CD4+ and CD8+ T cells were sorted separately from peripheral blood before TCR sequencing.

Turning to this clone: Its target antigen remains unknown. Per-nucleotide qualities are absent, and no much larger clonotype sits a single base away.

The sequence links TRBV21-1 to TRBJ1-5; TRBD1, the table's D call, was not compared with the DNA. TRBV21-1 is assigned pseudogene status. The source is an adult with an advanced solid tumor such as melanoma, head and neck, liver or kidney cancer. The material sequenced was CD4+ or CD8+ T cells sorted from blood, taken in a trial of the OX40 agonist ivuxolimab. The CDR3 is CASSKDSYQPQHF. The sequenced DNA is TGTGCCAGCAGCAAGGACAGTTATCAGCCCCAGCATTTT.